The 10 T cell receptor beta chains given below trace back to one sample, sequenced in a study of T cells in Graves' hyperthyroidism and ophthalmopathy. Amplified TCR beta CDR3 regions derived from RNA transcripts. RT-PCR in the first round (using the HTBI primer set) targeted the TCR CDR3. TCRdb called the multiplex PCR reads again in MiXCR, with one record for every CDR3 protein. The table shows 300,000 to 400,000 distinct CDR3 sequences, with around a sixth occurring only once. The sample consisted of blood. These receptors were collected from a man younger than 35 with Graves' ophthalmopathy.

In its sample, this clonotype was seen a few times. V gene TRBV19 combines with J gene TRBJ2-2; D is perhaps TRBD1 (6 bases). From germline, CDR1 is LNHDA and CDR2 SQIVND (reference sequence). The CDR3 loop spans 17 amino acids. Trimming cost V 0 bases and J 1 base, with 12 bases left between them. DNA of the CDR3: TGTGCCAGTAGTATAGACAGGGGAGTCGGGAACACCGGGGAGCTGTTTTTT. As protein: CASSIDRGVGNTGELFF.

At least ten counts were recorded for this clonotype. V gene TRBV7-6 combines with J gene TRBJ2-4, with TRBD2 matching 7 bases. The J segment lost 8 bases and the V segment lost 4 bases, leaving 2 bases of the junction unmatched. Germline CDR1 and CDR2: SGHVS and FNYEAQ. The CDR3 sequence is 12 residues long. This chain's CDR3 is CASSYRGDIQYF. Written as DNA, the CDR3 is TGTGCCAGCAGCTACCGGGGGGACATTCAGTACTTC. Combining the CDR3 with reference TRBV7-6 and TRBJ2-4 gives the whole variable domain GAGVSQSPRYKVTKRGQDVALRCDPISGHVSLYWYRQALGQGPEFLTYFNYEAQQDKSGLPNDRFSAERPEGSISTLTIQRTEQRDSAMYRCASSYRGDIQYFGAGTRLSVL.

DNA of the CDR3: TGTGCCACCAGCAGAGATCAGGGTTTATACGAGCAGTACTTC. Its translation is CATSRDQGLYEQYF. The genes are TRBV15 and TRBJ2-7; the D gene is possibly TRBD1 (5 bases). CDR1 and CDR2 from the germline V gene are LNHNV and YYDKDF (reference sequence). Trimming pared 0 bases from V and 4 bases from J, leaving 10 bases between. This CDR3 is built from 14 residues.

The chain uses TRBV24-1 and TRBJ1-4; D may be TRBD1 (6 bases). CDR1 is KGHDR, CDR2 SFDVKD, per germline. Deletions cut 4 bases from V and 6 bases from J, with 11 bases between. This CDR3 region has 14 residues. The DNA of the CDR3 is TGTGCCACCAGTGAAGGGGGGCCGGATGAAAAACTGTTTTTT. Protein sequence: CATSEGGPDEKLFF.

This clonotype was seen many times. The chain joins TRBV3-1 to TRBJ2-7; D is uncertain. Trimming shortened V by 7 bases and J by 0 bases, and 13 bases separated the two germline ends. The CDR3 is made up of 14 amino acids. CDR1 LGHDT and CDR2 YNNKEL come from the germline V gene (reference sequence). This chain's CDR3 is CASTNSFVSYEQYF. DNA for the CDR3: TGTGCCAGCACCAATAGCTTTGTCTCCTACGAGCAGTACTTC.

V usage is TRBV2 and J usage is TRBJ2-7; 9 bases align to TRBD1. This CDR3 comprises 15 residues. V lost 6 bases and J lost 6; bases outside the gene matches: 12. Germline CDR1 and CDR2: SNHLY and FYNNEI. The CDR3 region is CASSAHRDRAGEQYF. CDR3 coding DNA: TGTGCCAGCAGCGCCCACCGGGACAGGGCGGGCGAGCAGTACTTC.

This clonotype occurred many times. The chain carries TRBV5-1 and TRBJ2-1, with D possibly TRBD2 on 6 matching bases. Germline lookup yields CDR1 SGHRS and CDR2 YFSETQ. The CDR3 is 14 amino acids. With 3 bases removed from V and 10 bases from J, the gap between germline ends came to 17 bases. CDR3 sequence (DNA): TGCGCCAGCAGCTCCCAGACTAGTACAATGGAGCAGTTCTTC. This gives the protein CASSSQTSTMEQFF.

This clonotype was counted at least ten times. The chain carries TRBV18 and TRBJ1-1; a possible D gene is TRBD1 (5 bases). V shed 4 bases and J shed 1 base, with 7 bases lying between them. CDR1 and CDR2 from the germline V gene are KGHSH and LQKENI. CDR3 size: 13 residues. CDR3 loop: CASSRGQNTEAFF. CDR3 sequence (DNA): TGTGCCAGCTCACGGGGCCAGAACACTGAAGCTTTCTTT.

This clonotype was seen many times. The gene calls are TRBV2 and TRBJ1-1; TRBD1 matches 7 bases. The CDR3 runs 14 residues. Germline assignment: CDR1 SNHLY and CDR2 FYNNEI. V trimming: 3 bases; J trimming: 4 bases; junction bases outside the gene matches: 5. The CDR3 DNA is TGTGCCAGCAGTGAGGAGTCAGGGGGCACTGAAGCTTTCTTT. It specifies CASSEESGGTEAFF. Full variable domain (missing parts from reference TRBV2 and TRBJ1-1): EPEVTQTPSHQVTQMGQEVILRCVPISNHLYFYWYRQILGQKVEFLVSFYNNEISEKSEIFDDQFSVERPDGSNFTLKIRSTKLEDSAMYFCASSEESGGTEAFFGQGTRLTVV.

V usage is TRBV27 and J usage is TRBJ1-6; perhaps TRBD1 as D (5 bases). From germline, CDR1 is MNHEY and CDR2 SMNVEV (reference sequence). The CDR3 runs to 15 residues. Trimming cost V 1 base and J 9 bases, with 13 bases left between them. The chain's CDR3 is CASSLFWDPGSPLHF. The CDR3 DNA sequence: TGTGCCAGCAGTTTATTCTGGGACCCTGGTTCACCCCTCCACTTT.